These 24 T cell receptor beta chains were sequenced from one sample in a study of spatial heterogeneity in lung cancer. Documented time point: sample taken at primary tumor resection. The sequenced material consisted of unsorted whole RNA from tumor, nontumor lung or frozen PBMC. TCRdb used MiXCR to reprocess the 5' RACE reads, holding one entry per CDR3 protein. The sample has tens of thousands of distinct CDR3 sequences, more than 15% seen once. Sequencing used PBMCs, obtained at surgery. Receptor source: a male donor with early-stage non-small cell lung cancer.

This clonotype was recorded a few times. V gene TRBV29-1 combines with J gene TRBJ2-3; no definite D call. Germline V gives CDR1 SQVTM, CDR2 ANQGSEA. Trimming took off 2 bases at V and 6 bases at J, with 15 bases between the two ends. The CDR3 consists of 14 residues. As DNA, the CDR3 is TGCAGCGTTGAAAGGCAAAGCGCAGAGGATACGCAGTATTTT. Protein: CSVERQSAEDTQYF.

This clonotype was seen more than once but under ten times. This chain connects TRBV9 to TRBJ1-6; the D is unclear. The length of the CDR3 is 15 residues. Germline V gene lookup returns CDR1 SGDLS and CDR2 YYNGEE. V gave up 8 bases and J gave up 7 bases, with 19 bases separating them. The CDR3 nucleotides read TGTGCCAGTAGTGTGACACAATCCTCCAATTCACCCCTCCACTTT. Protein: CASSVTQSSNSPLHF.

The J gene is TRBJ2-7, the V gene TRBV20-1, with D perhaps matching TRBD1 (6 bases). Per the germline V gene, CDR1 is DFQATT and CDR2 is SNEGSKA (reference sequence). This CDR3 is 12 amino acids long. Trimming removed 5 bases from V and 1 base from J, with 9 bases in between. Here the CDR3 reads CSAVQGSYEQYF. The CDR3 nucleotides read TGCAGTGCTGTACAGGGATCCTACGAGCAGTACTTC.

This rearrangement joins TRBV19 to TRBJ2-3, with 8 bases aligning to TRBD1. CDR1 and CDR2 from the germline V gene are LNHDA and SQIVND (reference sequence). The CDR3 is 14 amino acids. Germline trimming cut 11 bases from V and 1 base from J; bases unmatched to any gene: 8. CDR3 protein: CAAQGARGTDTQYF. CDR3 bases: TGTGCCGCCCAGGGGGCTCGGGGCACAGATACGCAGTATTTT.

In this sample, this clonotype turned up many times. The chain joins TRBV6-6 to TRBJ2-3; TRBD2 aligns across 10 bases. J lost 4 bases, V lost 6 bases, and 1 base had no gene match. The CDR3 totals 13 residues. Looked up from germline, CDR1 is MNHNY and CDR2 is SVGAGI (reference sequence). CDR3 sequence reads: CASRLAGPDTQYF. CDR3 nucleotide sequence: TGTGCCAGCAGACTAGCGGGGCCAGATACGCAGTATTTT.

This clonotype was recorded many times. The chain combines TRBV6-1 with TRBJ2-7; 9 bases match TRBD2. Germline trimming cut 4 bases from V and 3 bases from J; bases unmatched to any gene: 4. Per the germline V gene, CDR1 is MNHNS and CDR2 is SASEGT. CDR3 length equals 14 residues. CDR3 loop: CASSAGAGGYEQYF. The CDR3 nucleotides are TGTGCCAGCAGTGCCGGAGCGGGGGGCTACGAGCAGTACTTC.

The chain joins TRBV29-1 to TRBJ1-5; D might be TRBD1 (5 bases). Trimming pared 3 bases from V and 3 bases from J, leaving 15 bases between. Germline assignment: CDR1 SQVTM and CDR2 ANQGSEA. CDR3 length: 15 residues. DNA for the CDR3: TGCAGCGTTGACCACCATGTGGGGGACAATCAGCCCCAGCATTTT. This sequence encodes CSVDHHVGDNQPQHF.

V is TRBV29-1 and J is TRBJ2-7; 10 bases are shared with TRBD2. Germline CDR1 SQVTM, CDR2 ANQGSEA. The CDR3 consists of 13 residues. J was trimmed by 4 bases and V by 4 bases; bases with no gene match: 4. CDR3 in DNA: TGCAGCGTTGTCTCTAGCGGGGGTTACGAGCAGTACTTC. It is translated as CSVVSSGGYEQYF.

In this sample, this clonotype turned up a few times. The chain has TRBV9 and TRBJ1-5; 8 bases match TRBD1. Trimming took 3 bases from V and 4 from J; bases not matched to a gene: 3. The CDR3 consists of 14 residues. Germline assignment: CDR1 SGDLS and CDR2 YYNGEE. CDR3 amino acids: CASSAGGRNQPQHF. CDR3 nucleotide sequence: TGTGCCAGCAGCGCAGGGGGCAGGAATCAGCCCCAGCATTTT.

This clonotype was counted a few times. This rearrangement joins TRBV20-1 to TRBJ2-7; 7 bases map to TRBD2. The germline gives CDR1 DFQATT, CDR2 SNEGSKA (reference sequence). This CDR3 contains 15 residues. V lost 6 bases to trimming and J lost 7 bases; unmatched junction nucleotides: 18. The CDR3 loop is CSAPIVGREGMEQYF. In DNA, the CDR3 is TGCAGTGCCCCAATCGTAGGCAGGGAGGGTATGGAGCAGTACTTC.

This chain uses TRBV5-1 with TRBJ2-7, with 8 positions matching TRBD1. Germline values: CDR1 SGHRS, CDR2 YFSETQ. CDR3 size: 14 residues. J lost 2 bases, V lost 2 bases, and 3 bases had no gene match. The DNA of the CDR3 is TGCGCCAGCAGCTTTTCAGGGGGCCCCTACGAGCAGTACTTC. It encodes CASSFSGGPYEQYF.

There are many counts of this clonotype. V usage is TRBV4-2 and J usage is TRBJ1-4, with D perhaps matching TRBD1 (5 bases). This CDR3 contains 15 residues. Germline values: CDR1 LGHNA, CDR2 YNFKEQ. Trimming cost V 0 bases and J 8 bases, with 13 bases left between them. The CDR3, as DNA: TGTGCCAGCAGCCAAGATCGGACATTTATCGAAAAACTGTTTTTT. Residues: CASSQDRTFIEKLFF.

This clonotype has just a few counts. The genes are TRBV19 and TRBJ2-3; the D gene is possibly TRBD2 (5 bases). Per the germline V gene, CDR1 is LNHDA and CDR2 is SQIVND (reference sequence). V was clipped by 3 bases and J by 2 bases, with 12 bases between them. The CDR3 loop spans 15 amino acids. In nucleotides, the CDR3 is TGTGCCAGTAGTATCCTAACGGACTTCACAGATACGCAGTATTTT. Translating gives CASSILTDFTDTQYF.

This chain connects TRBV29-1 to TRBJ2-2; 8 bases line up with TRBD1. The CDR3 spans 16 residues. J gave up 3 bases and V 0 bases, and 6 bases lay outside the gene matches. Per the germline V gene, CDR1 is SQVTM and CDR2 is ANQGSEA. The CDR3 loop is CSVEDRQGPYTGELFF. The CDR3 bases are TGCAGCGTTGAAGATCGACAGGGGCCCTACACCGGGGAGCTGTTTTTT.

The chain is built from TRBV6-1 and TRBJ2-3; a possible D gene is TRBD2 (6 bases). The CDR3 consists of 15 residues. CDR1 MNHNS and CDR2 SASEGT come from the germline V gene. V lost 5 bases and J lost 3, with 15 bases in between. CDR3 bases: TGTGCCAGCAGTCCCCTAGCGATTACGACAGATACGCAGTATTTT. Translating it yields CASSPLAITTDTQYF.

The V gene is TRBV20-1, the J gene TRBJ2-3, with 11 bases fitting TRBD1. The V segment lost 0 bases and the J segment 2 bases; nucleotides outside the gene matches: 16. The CDR3 sequence is 20 residues long. Germline-derived CDR1 and CDR2 are DFQATT and SNEGSKA (reference sequence). This CDR3 reads CSAREPGTGGFYEHTDTQYF. CDR3 DNA: TGCAGTGCTAGAGAACCCGGGACAGGGGGATTCTACGAGCACACAGATACGCAGTATTTT.

Many counts were recorded for this clonotype. The chain links TRBV7-8 to TRBJ1-1; TRBD1 agrees at 8 bases. CDR3 length equals 15 residues. CDR1 is SGHVS and CDR2 is FQNEAQ in the germline V gene. Unmatched junction bases numbered 4, after V lost 4 bases and J lost 0 bases. In DNA, the CDR3 is TGTGCCAGCAGCTATGGGACAGGAGTGAACACTGAAGCTTTCTTT. Translation gives CASSYGTGVNTEAFF.

This clonotype occurred many times. This chain joins TRBV7-3 and TRBJ2-2; the match to TRBD2 covers 7 bases. V was pared by 5 bases and J by 5 bases, with 11 bases of the junction left unmatched. Germline assignment: CDR1 SGHTA and CDR2 FQGTGA. The CDR3 runs 16 residues. DNA for the CDR3: TGTGCCAGCAGCCCGCTCCAGCGGGGCCGTACCGGGGAGCTGTTTTTT. Encoded protein: CASSPLQRGRTGELFF.

The chain carries TRBV11-2 and TRBJ2-7, with unresolved D. This CDR3 contains 13 residues. Trimming took 2 bases from V and 6 from J, leaving 11 bases between them. Germline V gene lookup returns CDR1 SGHAT and CDR2 FQNNGV. For the CDR3, the DNA is TGTGCCAGCAGCTTAACGGAGTCCACCGAGCAGTACTTC. Translating it yields CASSLTESTEQYF.

Written as DNA, the CDR3 is TGCAGTGCTCCCCTAGGGGGGGAAAAACTGTTTTTT. This codes for CSAPLGGEKLFF. The chain carries TRBV20-1 and TRBJ1-4; D is perhaps TRBD1 (6 bases). Per germline, CDR1 DFQATT and CDR2 SNEGSKA (reference sequence). The CDR3 runs 12 residues. Trimming left V 5 bases short and J 8 bases short, with 12 bases between.

The chain employs TRBV14 and TRBJ2-7; D is unresolved. Germline-derived CDR1 and CDR2 are SGHDN and FVKESK. Trimming took off 4 bases at V and 5 bases at J, with 12 bases between the two ends. The CDR3 is 13 residues long. CDR3 in amino acids: CASSLSRLHEQYF. CDR3 DNA: TGTGCCAGCAGCCTCTCTAGGCTCCACGAGCAGTACTTC.

The V and J genes are TRBV3-1 and TRBJ2-3, with 7 positions matching TRBD1. The CDR3 runs to 15 residues. V was pared by 1 base and J by 3 bases, with 4 bases of the junction left unmatched. CDR1 and CDR2 from the germline V gene are LGHDT and YNNKEL (reference sequence). The CDR3 region is CASSQGQGFTDTQYF. Here the CDR3 DNA reads TGTGCCAGCAGCCAAGGACAGGGTTTTACAGATACGCAGTATTTT.

V and J are TRBV7-3 and TRBJ2-3; perhaps TRBD1 as D (6 bases). CDR3 length: 14 residues. The germline CDR1 and CDR2 sequences are SGHTA and FQGTGA. V was trimmed by 5 bases and J by 4 bases, leaving 13 bases between them. The CDR3: CASSPTGSADTQYF. The CDR3 DNA follows: TGTGCCAGCAGCCCCACAGGGTCGGCAGATACGCAGTATTTT.

In its sample, this clonotype was seen a few times. The rearrangement uses TRBV20-1 and TRBJ2-7; D perhaps matches TRBD2 (5 bases). Germline CDR1 DFQATT, CDR2 SNEGSKA (reference sequence). Trimming took off 6 bases at V and 3 bases at J, with 6 bases between the two ends. The CDR3 loop spans 10 amino acids. The CDR3 protein is CSAGNYEQYF. The CDR3 nucleotides are TGCAGTGCCGGGAACTACGAGCAGTACTTC.